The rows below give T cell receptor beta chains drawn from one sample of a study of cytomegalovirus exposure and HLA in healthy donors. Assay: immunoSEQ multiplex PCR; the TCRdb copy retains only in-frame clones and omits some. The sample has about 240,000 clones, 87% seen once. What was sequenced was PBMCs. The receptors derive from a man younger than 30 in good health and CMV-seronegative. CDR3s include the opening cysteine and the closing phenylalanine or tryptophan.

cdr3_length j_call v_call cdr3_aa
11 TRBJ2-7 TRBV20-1 CSAYLGYEQYF
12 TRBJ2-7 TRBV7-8 CASSLAHYEQYF
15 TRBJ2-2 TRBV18 CASSPGQGYTGELFF
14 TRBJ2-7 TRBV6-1 CASSELGQRSEQYF
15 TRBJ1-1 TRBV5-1 CASSLVGGASTEAFF
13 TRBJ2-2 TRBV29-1 CSGAGVRGGELFF
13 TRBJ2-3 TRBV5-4 CASFRGGTDTQYF
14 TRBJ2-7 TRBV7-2 CASSLSGTGDEQYF
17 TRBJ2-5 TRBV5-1 CASYPGWDRVNQETQYF
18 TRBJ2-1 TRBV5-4 CASSFRQGVIRSYNEQFF
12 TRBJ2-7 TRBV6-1 CASRQAGGEQYF
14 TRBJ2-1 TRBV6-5 CATRDGQEGEWQFF
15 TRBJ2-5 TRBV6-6 CASRRAGGTQETQYF
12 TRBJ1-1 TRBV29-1 CSSRQGNTEAFF
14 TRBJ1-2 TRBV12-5 CASGPPAGNYGYTF
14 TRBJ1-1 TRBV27 CASSFGQGNTEAFF
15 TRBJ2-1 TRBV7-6 CASSLNPRGDNEQFF
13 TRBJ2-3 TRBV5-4 CASSLQVTDTQYF
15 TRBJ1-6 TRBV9 CASSVTGVGDSPLHF
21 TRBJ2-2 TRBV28 CASSHPWPGMIGRGNTGELFF
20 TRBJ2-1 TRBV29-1 CSVSGVGGASGRLSYNEQFF
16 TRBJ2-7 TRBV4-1 CASSQDHTISGEEQYF
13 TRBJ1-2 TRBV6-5 CASSYGQFYGYTF
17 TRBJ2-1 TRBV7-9 CASSLAQTGNSYNEQFF
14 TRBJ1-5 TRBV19 CASSMTGGNQPQHF
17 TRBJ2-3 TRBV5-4 CASSLEYGAGTPDTQYF
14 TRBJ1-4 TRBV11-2 CASSLRGPNEKLFF
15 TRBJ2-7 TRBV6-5 CASSYARGETYEQYF
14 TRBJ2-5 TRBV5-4 CASSLISGQETQYF
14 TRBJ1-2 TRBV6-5 CASGRDSKSYGYTF
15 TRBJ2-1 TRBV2 CASSPLGTDLNEQFF
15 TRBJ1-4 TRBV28 CASSLAGQGGEKLFF